A single sample is the source of the 4 T cell receptor beta chains below, sequenced in a study of Ad26.COV2.S vaccination and SARS-CoV-2 variants. Sample treatment: 15 to 20 received Ad26.COV2.S at low or high dose, single or two shots; about 5 received placebo; per-sample allocation not given. The samples were gathered on day 63 after the first injection of vaccine or placebo. The assay was immunoSEQ multiplex PCR, and TCRdb's table has in-frame clones only and misses some. The repertoire holds about 350,000 clones, with around 83% as singletons. The sample was peripheral blood, taken in a trial of Ad26.COV2.S vaccine versus placebo. The receptors come from a person aged 18-65 years who received the Ad26.COV2.S COVID-19 vaccine or a placebo.

The chain combines TRBV9 with TRBJ1-1; D is perhaps TRBD1 (5 bases). Germline V gene data show CDR1 as SGDLS and CDR2 as YYNGEE. The CDR3 extends over 13 amino acids. Trimming took off 4 bases at V and 10 bases at J, with 17 bases between the two ends. The CDR3 DNA reads TGTGCCAGCAGCACCCGGGACGGGGGACGAGCTTTCTTT. Encoded protein: CASSTRDGGRAFF.

The chain employs TRBV5-8 and TRBJ1-6, with TRBD1 matching over 11 bases. This CDR3 comprises 16 residues. V lost 4 bases, J lost 5 bases, and 5 bases stayed unmatched. Germline V CDR1 and CDR2: SGHTS, YDEGEE. CDR3 residues: CASSKRTGGNNSPLHF. CDR3 nucleotides: TGTGCCAGCAGCAAGCGGACAGGGGGCAATAATTCACCCCTCCACTTT.

V and J are TRBV7-2 and TRBJ1-4, with a weak D call TRBD1 (6 bases). The V gene lost 6 bases and the J gene lost 7 bases, with 15 bases spanning the gap. Germline CDR1 and CDR2: SGHTA and FQGNSA. The CDR3 has 14 residues. The chain's CDR3 is CASSARGLSEKLFF. The DNA for the CDR3 is TGTGCCAGCAGTGCCCGGGGGCTTAGTGAAAAACTGTTTTTT.

J is TRBJ2-3 and V is TRBV6-2 or TRBV6-3, with a weak D call TRBD2 (6 bases). Germline lookup yields CDR1 MNHEY and CDR2 SVGEGT. Trimming removed 0 bases at V and 9 bases at J, with 25 bases between. The CDR3 spans 18 residues. CDR3 sequence reads: CASSYSSYGSGRGWTQYF. CDR3 DNA: TGTGCCAGCAGTTACTCGAGCTATGGGTCAGGCCGGGGGTGGACGCAGTATTTT.